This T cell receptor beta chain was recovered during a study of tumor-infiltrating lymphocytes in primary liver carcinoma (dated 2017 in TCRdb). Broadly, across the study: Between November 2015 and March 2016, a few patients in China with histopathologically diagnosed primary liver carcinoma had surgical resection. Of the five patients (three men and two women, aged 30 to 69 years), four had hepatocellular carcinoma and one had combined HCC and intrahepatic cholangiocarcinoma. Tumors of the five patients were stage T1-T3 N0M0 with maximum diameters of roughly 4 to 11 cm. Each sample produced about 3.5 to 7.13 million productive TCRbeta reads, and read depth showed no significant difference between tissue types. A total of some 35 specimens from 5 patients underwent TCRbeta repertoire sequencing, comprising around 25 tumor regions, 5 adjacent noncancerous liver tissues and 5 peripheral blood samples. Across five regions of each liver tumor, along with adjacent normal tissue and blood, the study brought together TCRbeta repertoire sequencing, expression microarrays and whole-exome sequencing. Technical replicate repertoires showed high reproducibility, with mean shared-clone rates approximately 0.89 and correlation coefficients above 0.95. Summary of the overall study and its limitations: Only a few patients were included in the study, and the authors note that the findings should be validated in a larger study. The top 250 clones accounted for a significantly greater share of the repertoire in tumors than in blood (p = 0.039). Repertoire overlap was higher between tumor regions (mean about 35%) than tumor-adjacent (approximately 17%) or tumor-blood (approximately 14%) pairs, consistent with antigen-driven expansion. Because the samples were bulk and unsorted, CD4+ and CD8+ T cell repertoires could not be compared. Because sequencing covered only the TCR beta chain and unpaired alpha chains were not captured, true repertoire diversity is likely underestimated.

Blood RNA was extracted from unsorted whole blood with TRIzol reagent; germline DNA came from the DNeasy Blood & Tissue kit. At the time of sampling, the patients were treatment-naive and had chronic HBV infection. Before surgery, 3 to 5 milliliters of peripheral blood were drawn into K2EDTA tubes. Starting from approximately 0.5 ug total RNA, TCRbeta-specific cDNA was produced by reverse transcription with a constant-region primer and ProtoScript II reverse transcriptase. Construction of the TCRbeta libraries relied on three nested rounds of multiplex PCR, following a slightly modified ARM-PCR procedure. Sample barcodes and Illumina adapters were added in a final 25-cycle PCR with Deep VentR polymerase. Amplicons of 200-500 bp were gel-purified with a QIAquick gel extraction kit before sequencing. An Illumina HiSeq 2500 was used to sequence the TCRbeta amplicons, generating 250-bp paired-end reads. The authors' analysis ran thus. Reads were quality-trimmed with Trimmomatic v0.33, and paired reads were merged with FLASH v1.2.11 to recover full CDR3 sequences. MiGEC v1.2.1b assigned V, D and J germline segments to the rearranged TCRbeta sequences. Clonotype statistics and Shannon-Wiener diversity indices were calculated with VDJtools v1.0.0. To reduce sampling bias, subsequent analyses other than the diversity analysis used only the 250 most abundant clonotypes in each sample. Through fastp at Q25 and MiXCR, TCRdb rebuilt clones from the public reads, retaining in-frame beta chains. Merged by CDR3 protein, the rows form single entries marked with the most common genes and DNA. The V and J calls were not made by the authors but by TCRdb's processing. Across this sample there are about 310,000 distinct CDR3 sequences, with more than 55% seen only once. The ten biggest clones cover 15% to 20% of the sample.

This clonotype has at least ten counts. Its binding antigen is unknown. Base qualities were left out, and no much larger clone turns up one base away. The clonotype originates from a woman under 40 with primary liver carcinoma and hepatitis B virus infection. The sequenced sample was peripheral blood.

The CDR3 has the sequence CASSLAAVTGELFF. The nucleotide sequence reads TGTGCCAGCAGCTTAGCGGCTGTGACCGGGGAGCTGTTTTTT. The V and J segments used are TRBV11-1 and TRBJ2-2, with the D gene call left open. Reading the germline V gene (reference sequence) gives CDR1 SGHAT and CDR2 FQDESV. There are 14 amino acids in the CDR3, from cysteine to phenylalanine inclusive. Of the read, only the CDR3 DNA is kept; its 42 bases are in frame from base 1. The trim is 0 bases for V and 5 bases for J, with a gap of 7 bases between the germline ends.